The 20 T cell receptor beta chains presented below share a single source sample, sequenced in a study of neurological immune-mediated disorders. Each CDR3 protein gets one entry after TCRdb re-called the 5' RACE reads with MiXCR. The sample contains roughly 25,000 distinct CDR3 sequences, about 6.7% of which appear only once. The sequenced material came from PBMCs. Receptors were obtained from a woman aged 40 to 50 in good health.

This clonotype was seen at least ten times. The genes are TRBV4-2 and TRBJ2-3; 7 nucleotides align to TRBD1. CDR1 LGHNA and CDR2 YNFKEQ come from the germline V gene. CDR3 size: 16 residues. Trimming took 0 bases from V and 1 from J; bases not matched to a gene: 4. The CDR3 here is CASSQDRDRGTDTQYF. In nucleotides, the CDR3 is TGTGCCAGCAGCCAAGATCGAGACAGGGGCACAGATACGCAGTATTTT.

Many counts were recorded for this clonotype. The chain links TRBV20-1 to TRBJ2-1, with D tentatively TRBD1 (6 bases). Per the germline V gene, CDR1 is DFQATT and CDR2 is SNEGSKA (reference sequence). The CDR3 is made up of 19 amino acids. The V and J ends lost 2 bases and 8 bases respectively, with 31 bases between them. CDR3 amino acids: CSARPFARGDIGKRDEQFF. The CDR3 DNA reads TGCAGTGCTAGACCCTTTGCCAGGGGCGATATCGGAAAACGGGATGAGCAGTTCTTC.

This clonotype was found many times. The chain is built from TRBV28 and TRBJ1-4; 8 bases are shared with TRBD1. The CDR3 consists of 15 residues. Germline V gives CDR1 MDHEN, CDR2 SYDVKM. Unmatched junction bases numbered 6, after V lost 4 bases and J lost 5 bases. The CDR3 DNA follows: TGTGCCAGCAGTTCTCGGGACAGGAAGAATGAAAAACTGTTTTTT. Amino acid sequence: CASSSRDRKNEKLFF.

In its sample, this clonotype ranks as medium-sized. The rearrangement uses TRBV25-1 and TRBJ1-5; D gene unclear. The V end was cut by 6 bases, the J end by 7 bases, with 16 bases between. The germline CDR1 and CDR2 sequences are MGHDK and SYGVNS. This CDR3 spans 14 amino acids. CDR3 sequence (DNA): TGTGCCAGCAGCGGGCTGTTTTCCGGGCAGCCCCAGCATTTT. Translation gives CASSGLFSGQPQHF.

This clonotype appeared many times. J is TRBJ2-7 and V is TRBV18; TRBD2 might be the D (5 bases). Germline V gene sequence: CDR1 KGHSH, CDR2 LQKENI. The CDR3 contains 15 residues. V was pared by 0 bases and J by 3 bases, with 12 bases between. This chain's CDR3 is CASSPPEEAGYEQYF. The CDR3 DNA reads as TGTGCCAGCTCACCACCTGAGGAGGCCGGCTACGAGCAGTACTTC.

At least ten counts were recorded for this clonotype. This chain joins TRBV7-9 and TRBJ2-3; 8 nucleotides line up with TRBD2. The V gene end was trimmed by 4 bases and the J gene end by 6 bases; junction bases not matched to a gene: 9. This CDR3 is built from 15 residues. Germline CDR1 is SEHNR and CDR2 is FQNEAQ (reference sequence). The CDR3 DNA follows: TGTGCCAGCAGCTCCCGGGGGGGACTAACGGATACGCAGTATTTT. Protein product: CASSSRGGLTDTQYF.

This clonotype was found many times. The chain combines TRBV5-1 with TRBJ2-2, with D maybe TRBD2 (5 bases). In germline, CDR1 is SGHRS, CDR2 YFSETQ. The CDR3 loop spans 14 amino acids. Trimming took off 4 bases at V and 8 bases at J, with 15 bases between the two ends. The chain's CDR3 is CASSRPGSGGELFF. The CDR3 DNA reads as TGCGCCAGCAGCCGACCGGGATCCGGGGGGGAGCTGTTTTTT.

This clonotype has a count of ten or more. The chain recombines TRBV5-1 with TRBJ1-2; D is unresolved. Trimming took 5 bases from V and 4 from J, leaving 12 bases between them. CDR3 length equals 13 residues. Germline-derived CDR1 and CDR2 are SGHRS and YFSETQ. The CDR3 spells CASRTGSLYGYTF. In DNA, the CDR3 is TGCGCCAGCAGAACCGGGAGCCTCTATGGCTACACCTTC. The full variable domain, with the rest looked up from reference TRBV5-1 and TRBJ1-2, is KAGVTQTPRYLIKTRGQQVTLSCSPISGHRSVSWYQQTPGQGLQFLFEYFSETQRNKGNFPGRFSGRQFSNSRSEMNVSTLELGDSALYLCASRTGSLYGYTFGSGTRLTVV.

The rearrangement uses TRBV29-1 and TRBJ2-7, with no clear D. V was cut by 4 bases and J by 6 bases, with 10 bases left in between. This CDR3 region has 11 residues. Germline V gene data show CDR1 as SQVTM and CDR2 as ANQGSEA. This chain's CDR3 is CSVAGMGEQYF. DNA of the CDR3: TGCAGCGTTGCTGGGATGGGCGAGCAGTACTTC.

A remark on this clonotype: The germline gene is not matched at one end of the junction; a read error may be the cause. V gene TRBV6-5 combines with J gene TRBJ1-1; the match to TRBD1 covers 8 bases. Germline V gene data show CDR1 as MNHEY and CDR2 as SVGAGI. This CDR3 contains 15 residues. The CDR3 DNA follows: TGTGCCAGCAGTGTAAACATGGGTGGTAACAGGGGGATGGTCTTT. Its translation is CASSVNMGGNRGMVF.

This clonotype was seen repeatedly, ten times or more. One junction end disagrees with the germline gene, perhaps due to a read error. The V gene is TRBV2, the J gene TRBJ1-4; D is ambiguous. This CDR3 comprises 8 residues. Germline CDR1 and CDR2: SNHLY and FYNNEI. CDR3 DNA: TGTGCCAGCAGTCTCCAAATTTTT. This codes for CASSLQIF.

This clonotype was seen many times. This chain connects TRBV5-1 to TRBJ2-3; the match to TRBD2 covers 11 bases. This CDR3 is 18 amino acids long. The V gene's germline CDR1 is SGHRS and CDR2 YFSETQ. V was pared by 0 bases and J by 2 bases, with 8 bases of the junction left unmatched. The CDR3 protein is CASSLAFLAGGSTDTQYF. The CDR3, as DNA: TGCGCCAGCAGCTTGGCCTTTCTAGCGGGAGGATCCACAGATACGCAGTATTTT.

This clonotype was counted many times. The chain links TRBV6-5 to TRBJ2-7; D is unresolved. This CDR3 is built from 15 residues. The V end was cut by 2 bases, the J end by 1 base, with 12 bases between. The germline CDR1 and CDR2 sequences are MNHEY and SVGAGI. CDR3 amino acids: CASSYSHSSSYEQYF. The DNA for the CDR3 is TGTGCCAGCAGTTACAGTCATTCATCTTCCTACGAGCAGTACTTC.

The sample holds many counts of this clonotype. The chain combines TRBV24-1 with TRBJ2-2; 8 positions agree with TRBD1. Germline V lookup: CDR1 KGHDR, CDR2 SFDVKD. The CDR3 is made up of 16 amino acids. V lost 4 bases and J lost 2; bases outside the gene matches: 5. The CDR3 here is CATSDLTGANTGELFF. CDR3 DNA: TGTGCCACCAGTGACCTGACAGGGGCCAACACCGGGGAGCTGTTTTTT.

By share of the sample, this clonotype is medium-sized (0.01 to 0.1%). The V gene is TRBV20-1, the J gene TRBJ1-1, with D perhaps TRBD1 (6 bases). The ends were cut back, 0 bases at V and 8 bases at J, with 7 bases in the middle. The CDR3 runs 11 residues. CDR1 and CDR2 from the germline V gene are DFQATT and SNEGSKA (reference sequence). The CDR3 loop is CSARDTGEAFF. CDR3 sequence (DNA): TGCAGTGCTAGAGATACAGGGGAAGCTTTCTTT.

Ten or more counts support this clonotype. V gene TRBV5-8 combines with J gene TRBJ2-1; possibly TRBD1 for D (7 bases). Germline V gives CDR1 SGHTS, CDR2 YDEGEE. Deletions cut 4 bases from V and 8 bases from J, with 19 bases between. The CDR3 has 15 amino acids. The CDR3 is CASSLLQGGFHEQFF. Written as DNA, the CDR3 is TGTGCCAGCAGCCTGCTCCAGGGGGGTTTCCATGAGCAGTTCTTC.

This clonotype came up many times. V is TRBV24-1 and J is TRBJ2-5; maybe TRBD1 (5 bases). V gave up 3 bases and J gave up 5 bases, with 15 bases separating them. Germline CDR1 reads KGHDR; CDR2 reads SFDVKD. The CDR3 loop spans 15 amino acids. The CDR3 coding sequence is TGTGCCACCAGTGATACACAGGCGCCGTGGGAGACCCAGTACTTC. Translating gives CATSDTQAPWETQYF.

This clonotype was counted ten times or more. The J gene is TRBJ2-3, the V gene TRBV20-1, with TRBD2 as a possible D gene (7 bases). Trimming shortened V by 3 bases and J by 4 bases, and 17 bases separated the two germline ends. Per germline, CDR1 DFQATT and CDR2 SNEGSKA (reference sequence). The length of the CDR3 is 15 residues. In nucleotides, the CDR3 is TGCAGTGCTAGTAGGGGGAGGGCCGGCGCAGATACGCAGTATTTT. This sequence encodes CSASRGRAGADTQYF.

This clonotype was found many times. The V and J genes are TRBV7-2 and TRBJ2-3; no reliable D call. The V end lost 5 bases, the J end lost 1 base, and 10 bases lay between the germline ends. The CDR3 is 14 residues long. The V gene's germline CDR1 is SGHTA and CDR2 FQGNSA. CDR3 sequence reads: CASSLGPGTDTQYF. Written as DNA, the CDR3 is TGTGCCAGCAGCCTCGGACCCGGCACAGATACGCAGTATTTT.

The CDR3 sequence: CASSLPGANVLTF. CDR3 DNA sequence: TGTGCCAGCAGCTTACCCGGGGCCAACGTCCTGACTTTC. The rearrangement links TRBV7-2 to TRBJ2-6; D unresolved. From germline, CDR1 is SGHTA and CDR2 FQGNSA. V was cut by 2 bases and J by 4 bases, with 3 bases left in between. The CDR3 loop spans 13 amino acids.